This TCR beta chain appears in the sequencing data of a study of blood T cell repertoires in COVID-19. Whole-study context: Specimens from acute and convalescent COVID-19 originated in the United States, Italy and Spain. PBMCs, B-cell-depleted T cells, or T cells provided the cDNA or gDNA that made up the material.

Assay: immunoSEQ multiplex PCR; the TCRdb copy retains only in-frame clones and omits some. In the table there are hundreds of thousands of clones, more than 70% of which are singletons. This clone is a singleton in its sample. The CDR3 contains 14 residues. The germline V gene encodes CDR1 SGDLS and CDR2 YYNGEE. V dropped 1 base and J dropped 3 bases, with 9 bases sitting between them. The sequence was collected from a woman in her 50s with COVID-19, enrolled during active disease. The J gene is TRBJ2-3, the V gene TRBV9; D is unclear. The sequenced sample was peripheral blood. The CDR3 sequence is CASSVLGRTDTQYF. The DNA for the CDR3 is TGTGCCAGCAGCGTACTAGGTAGAACAGATACGCAGTATTTT.